The 12 T cell receptor beta chains presented below share a single source sample, sequenced in a study of T cell repertoires in cytomegalovirus infection. TCRdb fed the reads into MiXCR, producing one record per CDR3 protein. There are fewer than 200,000 distinct CDR3 sequences in the sample; about an eighth occur only once, and more than 20% lies in the top ten. The sequencing sample was made of PBMCs. The receptors stem from a human donor in good health (CMV status not recorded). Some clones in this sample may be carry-over from other donors' samples.

This clonotype was observed a handful of times. The junction shows a germline mismatch at one end, possibly a read error. The chain uses TRBV12-3 or TRBV12-4 and TRBJ2-7; 11 nucleotides agree with TRBD2. This CDR3 has 13 residues. The CDR3 loop is CASSLELAGDPTF. The CDR3 DNA sequence: TGTGCCAGCAGTTTAGAACTAGCGGGAGATCCGACTTTC.

This clonotype was counted at least ten times. The genes are TRBV7-2 and TRBJ2-5; TRBD2 might be the D (5 bases). The CDR3 is made up of 14 amino acids. Germline CDR1 SGHTA, CDR2 FQGNSA. Trimming pared 2 bases from V and 3 bases from J, leaving 10 bases between. The CDR3 DNA reads as TGTGCCAGCAGCTTAAGGCGGGCAGAAGAGACCCAGTACTTC. It codes for CASSLRRAEETQYF.

The V gene is TRBV2, the J gene TRBJ2-7; 7 nucleotides match TRBD1. The germline V gene encodes CDR1 SNHLY and CDR2 FYNNEI. The CDR3 runs to 13 residues. The V segment lost 2 bases and the J segment 5 bases; nucleotides outside the gene matches: 3. The CDR3 DNA follows: TGTGCCAGCAGTGAACAGGGGGTCCACGAGCAGTACTTC. Protein product: CASSEQGVHEQYF.

This clonotype was detected many times. The rearrangement links TRBV7-8 to TRBJ1-2; a possible D gene is TRBD1 (6 bases). In germline, CDR1 is SGHVS, CDR2 FQNEAQ. This CDR3 is built from 13 residues. Trimming removed 7 bases at V and 3 bases at J, with 12 bases between. CDR3 coding DNA: TGTGCCAGCAACCCGAGGGGGTACTATGGCTACACCTTC. It translates to CASNPRGYYGYTF.

At least ten counts were recorded for this clonotype. The chain uses TRBV7-2 and TRBJ2-3; D is unresolved. Per germline, CDR1 SGHTA and CDR2 FQGNSA. V shed 5 bases and J shed 0 bases, with 12 bases lying between them. The CDR3 contains 15 residues. The CDR3 is CASSRAAASTDTQYF. The CDR3 DNA reads as TGTGCCAGCAGCCGCGCGGCGGCTAGCACAGATACGCAGTATTTT.

In this sample, this clonotype turned up many times. The V gene is TRBV12-3 or TRBV12-4, the J gene TRBJ1-1; no firm D call. The CDR3 runs to 12 residues. Trimming removed 8 bases at V and 0 bases at J, with 7 bases between. The CDR3 DNA follows: TGTGCCAGCGGACGGATGAACACTGAAGCTTTCTTT. Encoded protein: CASGRMNTEAFF.

This clonotype occurred a few times. The chain is built from TRBV2 and TRBJ2-2; D is possibly TRBD2 (6 bases). The V end lost 4 bases, the J end lost 6 bases, and 12 bases lay between the germline ends. Germline V gene lookup returns CDR1 SNHLY and CDR2 FYNNEI. The CDR3 loop spans 14 amino acids. The CDR3 region has the DNA TGTGCCAGCAGTGGGAGGGGCTTTGCCGGGGAGCTGTTTTTT. Its protein product is CASSGRGFAGELFF.

The chain is built from TRBV5-8 and TRBJ1-5; D is uncertain. Trimming shortened V by 4 bases and J by 5 bases, and 13 bases separated the two germline ends. The CDR3 is made up of 14 amino acids. CDR1 is SGHTS and CDR2 is YDEGEE in the germline V gene. CDR3 loop: CASSRIGRDQPQHF. The CDR3, as DNA: TGTGCCAGCAGCCGTATAGGTCGGGATCAGCCCCAGCATTTT.

V is TRBV20-1 and J is TRBJ2-3; 7 bases are shared with TRBD1. The CDR3 extends over 15 amino acids. Germline V gives CDR1 DFQATT, CDR2 SNEGSKA (reference sequence). Trimming took 0 bases from V and 3 from J; bases not matched to a gene: 6. CDR3 nucleotide sequence: TGCAGTGCTAGAGATCAAGGGGGCAGAACAGATACGCAGTATTTT. Translating it yields CSARDQGGRTDTQYF.

This clonotype was picked up many times. The chain combines TRBV7-2 with TRBJ1-3, with 8 bases that match TRBD1. Per the germline V gene, CDR1 is SGHTA and CDR2 is FQGNSA. V trimming: 5 bases; J trimming: 2 bases; junction bases outside the gene matches: 2. This CDR3 region has 14 residues. In nucleotides, the CDR3 is TGTGCCAGCAGCCTGACAGGGGCTGGAAACACCATATATTTT. Protein sequence: CASSLTGAGNTIYF.

This clonotype has ten or more counts. V usage is TRBV28 and J usage is TRBJ1-5; D perhaps matches TRBD1 (5 bases). Germline values: CDR1 MDHEN, CDR2 SYDVKM. The CDR3 is 12 residues long. V gave up 4 bases and J gave up 8 bases, with 9 bases separating them. This CDR3 reads CASSSRDEPQHF. The CDR3 region has the DNA TGTGCCAGCAGTTCCAGGGATGAGCCCCAGCATTTT.

This clonotype was counted ten times or more. The chain has TRBV7-9 and TRBJ1-4; TRBD1 might be the D (5 bases). This CDR3 region has 15 residues. Germline CDR1 is SEHNR and CDR2 is FQNEAQ (reference sequence). V was cut by 5 bases and J by 0 bases, with 10 bases left in between. The CDR3 DNA reads TGTGCCAGCAGCCTAGAACAGGCAACTAATGAAAAACTGTTTTTT. It encodes CASSLEQATNEKLFF.